This T cell receptor beta chain stems from a study of CD8 T cells in Susac syndrome. Per the germline V gene, CDR1 is SGHVS and CDR2 is FQNEAQ. CDR3 length equals 14 residues. V was pared by 5 bases and J by 2 bases, with 13 bases between. From blood CD8+ and CD4+ T cells, the TCR beta chain was sequenced. Negative magnetic isolation gave CD8+ and CD4+ cells; FACS enriched CD8+ TEMRA. After extraction with the RNeasy kit, about 0.5 to 1 ug of the RNA was reverse transcribed using random hexamers. With immunoSEQ multiplex PCR, TCR beta CDR3 was amplified across 54 Vbeta and 13 Jbeta. TCRdb independently ran MiXCR on the immunoSEQ multiplex PCR reads; one entry per CDR3 protein. The sample holds around 77,000 distinct CDR3 sequences, 95% to 96% seen once.

Sequencing was performed on CD4+ T cells from PBMCs. The clonotype comes from a human donor with multiple sclerosis. The chain recombines TRBV7-8 with TRBJ2-7; the D gene is possibly TRBD1 (7 bases). The DNA for the CDR3 is TGTGCCAGCAGCACGACAGGGAGGCCCTACGAGCAGTACTTC. Translation: CASSTTGRPYEQYF.